The clone carrying this TCR beta chain was detected a few times. This specimen comes from a study of early T cells in non-severe SARS-CoV-2 infection. V was clipped by 1 base and J by 2 bases, with 6 bases between them. Germline values: CDR1 SGDLS, CDR2 YYNGEE. This CDR3 region has 13 residues. Individual cDNA molecules were tagged with unique molecular identifiers, the study reported. A single record per CDR3 protein comes from TCRdb applying MiXCR to the 5' RACE reads. Counted here are roughly 56,000 distinct CDR3 sequences, roughly 12% occurring once; the ten biggest clones make up roughly 9.1%. This TCR was sampled from an adult who was a healthcare worker with PCR-confirmed SARS-CoV-2 infection or an uninfected control (not recorded which). The genes are TRBV9 and TRBJ1-2; D is ambiguous. Sample: whole blood. The DNA of the CDR3 is TGTGCCAGCAGCGTATTGGAGAACTATGGCTACACCTTC. It yields the protein CASSVLENYGYTF.